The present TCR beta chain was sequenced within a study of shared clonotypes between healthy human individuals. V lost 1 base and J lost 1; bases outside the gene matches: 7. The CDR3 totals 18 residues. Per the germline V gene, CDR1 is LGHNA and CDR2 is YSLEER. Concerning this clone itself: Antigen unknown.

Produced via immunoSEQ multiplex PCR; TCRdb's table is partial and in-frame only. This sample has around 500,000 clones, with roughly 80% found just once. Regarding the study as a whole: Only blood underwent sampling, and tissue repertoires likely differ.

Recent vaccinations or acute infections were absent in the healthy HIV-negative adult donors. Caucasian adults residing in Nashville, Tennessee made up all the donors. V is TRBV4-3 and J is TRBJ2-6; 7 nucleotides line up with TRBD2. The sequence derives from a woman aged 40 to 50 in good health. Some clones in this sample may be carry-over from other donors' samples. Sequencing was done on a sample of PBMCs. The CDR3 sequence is CASSQGVLAASGANVLTF. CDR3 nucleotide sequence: TGCGCCAGCAGCCAAGGTGTCCTAGCGGCATCTGGGGCCAACGTCCTGACTTTC.